The clone carrying this T cell receptor beta chain appeared a few times. The V end lost 2 bases, the J end lost 8 bases, and 4 bases lay between the germline ends. The CDR3 spans 11 residues. Germline V CDR1 and CDR2: MNHEY, SMNVEV (reference sequence). The data belong to a study of blood T cells in healthy people across ages. A second about 7 to 12 cycle PCR used barcoded and J-beta primers. From the 5' RACE reads, TCRdb called clonotypes with MiXCR, one entry per CDR3 protein. The table records under 1,000,000 distinct CDR3 sequences, around 36% of them present only once. This chain uses TRBV27 with TRBJ2-1; D ambiguous. The receptor comes from a man between 18 and 35 years old in good health. The sample consisted of blood. The CDR3 coding sequence is TGTGCCAGCAGTTTACGGCATGAGCAGTTCTTC. It translates to CASSLRHEQFF.